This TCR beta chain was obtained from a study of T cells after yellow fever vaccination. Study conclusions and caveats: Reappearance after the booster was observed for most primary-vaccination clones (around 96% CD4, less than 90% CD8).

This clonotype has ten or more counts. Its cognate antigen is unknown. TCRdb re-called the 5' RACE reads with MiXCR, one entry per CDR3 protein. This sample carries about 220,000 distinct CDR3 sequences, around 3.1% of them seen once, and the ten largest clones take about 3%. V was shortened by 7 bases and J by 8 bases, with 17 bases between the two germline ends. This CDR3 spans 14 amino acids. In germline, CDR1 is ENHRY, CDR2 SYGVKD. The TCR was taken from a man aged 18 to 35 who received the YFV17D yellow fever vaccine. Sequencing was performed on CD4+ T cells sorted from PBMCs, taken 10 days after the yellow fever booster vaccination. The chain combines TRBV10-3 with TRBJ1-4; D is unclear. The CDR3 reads CAIIRTGYKEKLFF. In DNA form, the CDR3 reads TGTGCCATCATAAGGACTGGGTACAAGGAAAAACTGTTTTTT.